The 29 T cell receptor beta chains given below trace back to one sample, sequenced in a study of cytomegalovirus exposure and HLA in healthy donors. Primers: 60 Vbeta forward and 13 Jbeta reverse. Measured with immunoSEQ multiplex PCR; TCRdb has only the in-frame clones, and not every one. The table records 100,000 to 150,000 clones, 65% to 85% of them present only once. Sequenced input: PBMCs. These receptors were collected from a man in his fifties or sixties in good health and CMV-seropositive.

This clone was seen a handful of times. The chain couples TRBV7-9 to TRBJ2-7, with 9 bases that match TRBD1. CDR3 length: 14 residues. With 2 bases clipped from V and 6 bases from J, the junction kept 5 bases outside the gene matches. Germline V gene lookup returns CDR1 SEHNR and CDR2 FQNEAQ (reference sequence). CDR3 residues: CASSLPGTGPEQYF. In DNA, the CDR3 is TGTGCCAGCAGCTTACCCGGGACAGGGCCCGAGCAGTACTTC. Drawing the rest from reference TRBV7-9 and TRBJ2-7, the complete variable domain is DTGVSQNPRHKITKRGQNVTFRCDPISEHNRLYWYRQTLGQGPEFLTYFQNEAQLEKSRLLSDRFSAERPKGSFSTLEIQRTEQGDSAMYLCASSLPGTGPEQYFGPGTRLTVT.

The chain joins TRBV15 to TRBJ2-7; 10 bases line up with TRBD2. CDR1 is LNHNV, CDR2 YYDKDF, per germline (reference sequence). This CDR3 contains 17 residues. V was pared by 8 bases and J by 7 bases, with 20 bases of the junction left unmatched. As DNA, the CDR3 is TGTGCCACCGAGCATACCTTATCAGCGGGAGGGTTGGGAGAGCAGTACTTC. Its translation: CATEHTLSAGGLGEQYF.

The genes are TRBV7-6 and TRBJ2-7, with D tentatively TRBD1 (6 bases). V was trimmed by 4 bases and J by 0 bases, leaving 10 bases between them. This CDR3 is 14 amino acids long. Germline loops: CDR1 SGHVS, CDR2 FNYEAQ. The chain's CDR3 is CASSSRDNSYEQYF. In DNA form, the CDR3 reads TGTGCCAGCAGCTCCCGGGACAACTCCTACGAGCAGTACTTC.

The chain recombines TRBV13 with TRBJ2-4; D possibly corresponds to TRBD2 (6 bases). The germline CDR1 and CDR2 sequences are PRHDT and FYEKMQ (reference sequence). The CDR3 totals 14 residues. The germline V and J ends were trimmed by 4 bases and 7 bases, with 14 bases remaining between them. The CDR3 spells CASSYGTGGNIQYF. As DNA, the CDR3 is TGTGCCAGCAGCTACGGGACCGGAGGGAACATTCAGTACTTC.

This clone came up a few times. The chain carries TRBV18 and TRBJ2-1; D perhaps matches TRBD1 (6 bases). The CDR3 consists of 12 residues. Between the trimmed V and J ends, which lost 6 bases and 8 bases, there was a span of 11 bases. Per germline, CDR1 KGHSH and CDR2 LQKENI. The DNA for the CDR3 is TGTGCCAGCTCTCCCCAGGGGCATGAGCAGTTCTTC. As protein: CASSPQGHEQFF.

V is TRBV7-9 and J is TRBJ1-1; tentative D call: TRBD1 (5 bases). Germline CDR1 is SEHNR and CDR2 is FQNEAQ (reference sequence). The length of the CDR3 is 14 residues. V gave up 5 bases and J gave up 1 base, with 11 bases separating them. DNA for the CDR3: TGTGCCAGCAGCCAAAACAGGCAGAACACTGAAGCTTTCTTT. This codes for CASSQNRQNTEAFF.

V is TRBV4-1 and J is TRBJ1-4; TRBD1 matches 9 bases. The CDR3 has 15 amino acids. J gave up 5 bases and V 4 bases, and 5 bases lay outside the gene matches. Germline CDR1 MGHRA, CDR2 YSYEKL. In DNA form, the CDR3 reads TGCGCCAGCAGCCCCAAACAGGGGGCGAATGAAAAACTGTTTTTT. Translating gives CASSPKQGANEKLFF.

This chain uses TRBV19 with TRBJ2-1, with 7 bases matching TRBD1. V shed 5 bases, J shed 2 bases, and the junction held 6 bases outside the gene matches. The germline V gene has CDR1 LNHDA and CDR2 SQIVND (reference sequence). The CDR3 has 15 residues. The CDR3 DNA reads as TGTGCCAGTAGTGCCCGACAGGGCGCCTACAATGAGCAGTTCTTC. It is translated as CASSARQGAYNEQFF.

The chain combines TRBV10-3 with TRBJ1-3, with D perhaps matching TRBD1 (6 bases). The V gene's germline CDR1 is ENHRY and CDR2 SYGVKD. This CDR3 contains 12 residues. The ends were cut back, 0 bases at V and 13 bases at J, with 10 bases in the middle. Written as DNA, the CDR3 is TGTGCCATCAGTGAGTCAAAGGGGGAGATATATTTT. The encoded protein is CAISESKGEIYF.

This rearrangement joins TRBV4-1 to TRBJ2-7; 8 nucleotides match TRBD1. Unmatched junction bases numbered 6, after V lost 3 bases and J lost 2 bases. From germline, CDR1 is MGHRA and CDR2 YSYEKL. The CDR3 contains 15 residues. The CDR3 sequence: CASSQGTGIPYEQYF. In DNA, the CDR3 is TGCGCCAGCAGCCAGGGGACAGGCATACCCTACGAGCAGTACTTC.

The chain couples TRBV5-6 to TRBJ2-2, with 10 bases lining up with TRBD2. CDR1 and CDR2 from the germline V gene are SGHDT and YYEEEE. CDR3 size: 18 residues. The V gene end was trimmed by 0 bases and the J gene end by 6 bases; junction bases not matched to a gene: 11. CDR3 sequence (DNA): TGTGCCAGCAGCTTGGAGCTAGCGGGAGTCCCGAGTGCCGGGGAGCTGTTTTTT. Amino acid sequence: CASSLELAGVPSAGELFF.

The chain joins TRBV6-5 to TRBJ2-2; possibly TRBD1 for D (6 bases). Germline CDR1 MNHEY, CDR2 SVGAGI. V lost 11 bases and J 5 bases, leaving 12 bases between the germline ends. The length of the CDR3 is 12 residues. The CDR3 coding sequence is TGTGCCTCAAGGCAGGGGACCGGGGAGCTGTTTTTT. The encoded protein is CASRQGTGELFF.

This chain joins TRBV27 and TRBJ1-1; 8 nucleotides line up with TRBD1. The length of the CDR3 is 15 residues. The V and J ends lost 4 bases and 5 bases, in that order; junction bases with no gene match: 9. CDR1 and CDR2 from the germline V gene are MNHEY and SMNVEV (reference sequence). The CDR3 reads CASSSPSGGYTEAFF. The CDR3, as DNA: TGTGCCAGCAGTTCACCCTCAGGGGGCTATACTGAAGCTTTCTTT.

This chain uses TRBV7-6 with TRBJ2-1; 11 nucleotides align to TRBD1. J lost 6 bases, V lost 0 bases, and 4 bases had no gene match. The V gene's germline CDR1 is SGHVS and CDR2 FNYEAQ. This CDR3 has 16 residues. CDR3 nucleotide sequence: TGTGCCAGCAGCTTAGCGGGCGGGACAGGGGGCAATGAGCAGTTCTTC. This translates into CASSLAGGTGGNEQFF.

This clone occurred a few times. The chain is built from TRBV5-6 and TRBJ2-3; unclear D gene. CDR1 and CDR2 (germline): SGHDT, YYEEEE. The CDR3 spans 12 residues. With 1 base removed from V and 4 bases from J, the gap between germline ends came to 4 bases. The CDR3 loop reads CASSLSADTQYF. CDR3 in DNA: TGTGCCAGCAGCTTGTCGGCAGATACGCAGTATTTT. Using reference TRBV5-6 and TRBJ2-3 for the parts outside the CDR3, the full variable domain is DAGVTQSPTHLIKTRGQQVTLRCSPKSGHDTVSWYQQALGQGPQFIFQYYEEEERQRGNFPDRFSGHQFPNYSSELNVNALLLGDSALYLCASSLSADTQYFGPGTRLTVL.

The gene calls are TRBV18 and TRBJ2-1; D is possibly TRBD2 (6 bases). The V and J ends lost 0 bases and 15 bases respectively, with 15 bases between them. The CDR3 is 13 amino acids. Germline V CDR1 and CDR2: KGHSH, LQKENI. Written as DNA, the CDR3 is TGTGCCAGCTCACCACCTAGCGGATTAGGGGCGTTCTTC. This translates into CASSPPSGLGAFF.

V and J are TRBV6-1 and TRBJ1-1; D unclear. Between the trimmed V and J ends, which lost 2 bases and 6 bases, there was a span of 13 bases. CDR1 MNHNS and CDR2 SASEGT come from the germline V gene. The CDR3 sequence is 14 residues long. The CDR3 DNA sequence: TGTGCCAGCAGTGAATGGAGGCGTGGTGCTGAAGCTTTCTTT. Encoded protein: CASSEWRRGAEAFF.

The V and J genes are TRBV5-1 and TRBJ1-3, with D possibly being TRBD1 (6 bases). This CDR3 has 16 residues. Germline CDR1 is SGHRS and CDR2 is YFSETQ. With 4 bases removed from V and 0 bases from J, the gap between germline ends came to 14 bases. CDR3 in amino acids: CASSQGHRDSGNTIYF. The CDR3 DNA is TGCGCCAGCAGCCAGGGCCACAGGGACTCTGGAAACACCATATATTTT.

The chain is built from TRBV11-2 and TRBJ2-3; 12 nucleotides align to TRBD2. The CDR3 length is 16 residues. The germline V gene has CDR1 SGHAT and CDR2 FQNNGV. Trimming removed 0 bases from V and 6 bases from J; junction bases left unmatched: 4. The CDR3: CASSLELAGGSDTQYF. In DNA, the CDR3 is TGTGCCAGCAGCTTAGAACTAGCGGGGGGTTCGGATACGCAGTATTTT.

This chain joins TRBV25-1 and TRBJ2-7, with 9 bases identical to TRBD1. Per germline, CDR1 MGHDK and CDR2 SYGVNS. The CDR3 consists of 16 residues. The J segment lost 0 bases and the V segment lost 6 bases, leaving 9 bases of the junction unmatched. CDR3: CASRAQGASRSYEQYF. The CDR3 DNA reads TGTGCCAGCAGGGCACAGGGGGCATCCCGCTCCTACGAGCAGTACTTC.

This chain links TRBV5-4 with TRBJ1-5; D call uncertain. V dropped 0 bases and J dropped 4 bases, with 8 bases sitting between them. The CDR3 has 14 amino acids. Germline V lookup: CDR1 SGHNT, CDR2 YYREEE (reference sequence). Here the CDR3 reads CASSLGGDNQPQHF. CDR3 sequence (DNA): TGTGCCAGCAGCTTGGGCGGGGATAATCAGCCCCAGCATTTT. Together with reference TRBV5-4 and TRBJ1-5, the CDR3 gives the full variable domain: ETGVTQSPTHLIKTRGQQVTLRCSSQSGHNTVSWYQQALGQGPQFIFQYYREEENGRGNFPPRFSGLQFPNYSSELNVNALELDDSALYLCASSLGGDNQPQHFGDGTRLSIL.

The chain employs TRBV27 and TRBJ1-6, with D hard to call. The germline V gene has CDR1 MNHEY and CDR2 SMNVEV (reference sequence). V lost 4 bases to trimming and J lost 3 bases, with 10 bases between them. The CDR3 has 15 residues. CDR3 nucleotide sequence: TGTGCCAGCAGTTCAAAGCCAAACTATAATTCACCCCTCCACTTT. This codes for CASSSKPNYNSPLHF.

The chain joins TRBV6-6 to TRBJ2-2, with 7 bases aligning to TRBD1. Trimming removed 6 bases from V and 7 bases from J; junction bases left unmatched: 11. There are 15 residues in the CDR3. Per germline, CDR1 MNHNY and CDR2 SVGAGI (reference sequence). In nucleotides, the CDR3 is TGTGCCAGCAGGGGGGACAGTATCACTTACGGGGAGCTGTTTTTT. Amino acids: CASRGDSITYGELFF.

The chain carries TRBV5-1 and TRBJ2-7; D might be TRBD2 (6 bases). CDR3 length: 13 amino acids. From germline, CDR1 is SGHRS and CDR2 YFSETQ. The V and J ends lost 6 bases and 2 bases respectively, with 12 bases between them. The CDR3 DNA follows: TGCGCCAGCAAATCAGGAGGGACCTACGAGCAGTACTTC. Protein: CASKSGGTYEQYF.

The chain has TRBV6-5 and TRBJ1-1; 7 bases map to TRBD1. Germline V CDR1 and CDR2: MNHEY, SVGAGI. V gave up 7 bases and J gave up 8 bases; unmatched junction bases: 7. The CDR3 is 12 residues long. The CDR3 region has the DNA TGTGCCAGCACCTTGGACAGGCTAGAAGCTTTCTTT. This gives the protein CASTLDRLEAFF.

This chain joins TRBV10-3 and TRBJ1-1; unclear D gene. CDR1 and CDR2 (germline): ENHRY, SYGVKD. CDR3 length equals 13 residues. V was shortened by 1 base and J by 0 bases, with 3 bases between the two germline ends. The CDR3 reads CAISEYMNTEAFF. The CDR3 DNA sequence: TGTGCCATCAGTGAGTATATGAACACTGAAGCTTTCTTT.

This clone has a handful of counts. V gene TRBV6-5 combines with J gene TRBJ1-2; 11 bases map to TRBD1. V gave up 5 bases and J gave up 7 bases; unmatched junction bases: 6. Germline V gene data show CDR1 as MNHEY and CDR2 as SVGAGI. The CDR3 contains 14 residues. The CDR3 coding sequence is TGTGCCAGCAGTAAAGACGGGACAGGGGGTGGCTACACCTTC. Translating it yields CASSKDGTGGGYTF.

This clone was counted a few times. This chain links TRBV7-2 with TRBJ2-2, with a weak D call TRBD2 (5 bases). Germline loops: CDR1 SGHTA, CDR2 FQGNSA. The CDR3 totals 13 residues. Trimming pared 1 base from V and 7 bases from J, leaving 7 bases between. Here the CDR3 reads CASSLVGLGELFF. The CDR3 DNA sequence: TGTGCCAGCAGCTTAGTAGGACTCGGGGAGCTGTTTTTT.

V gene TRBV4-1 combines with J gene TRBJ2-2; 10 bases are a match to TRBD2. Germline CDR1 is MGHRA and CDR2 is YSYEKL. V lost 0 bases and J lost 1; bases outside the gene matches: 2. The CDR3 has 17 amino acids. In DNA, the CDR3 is TGCGCCAGCAGCCAAGAGTCTAGCGGGAGGAACACCGGGGAGCTGTTTTTT. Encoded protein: CASSQESSGRNTGELFF.